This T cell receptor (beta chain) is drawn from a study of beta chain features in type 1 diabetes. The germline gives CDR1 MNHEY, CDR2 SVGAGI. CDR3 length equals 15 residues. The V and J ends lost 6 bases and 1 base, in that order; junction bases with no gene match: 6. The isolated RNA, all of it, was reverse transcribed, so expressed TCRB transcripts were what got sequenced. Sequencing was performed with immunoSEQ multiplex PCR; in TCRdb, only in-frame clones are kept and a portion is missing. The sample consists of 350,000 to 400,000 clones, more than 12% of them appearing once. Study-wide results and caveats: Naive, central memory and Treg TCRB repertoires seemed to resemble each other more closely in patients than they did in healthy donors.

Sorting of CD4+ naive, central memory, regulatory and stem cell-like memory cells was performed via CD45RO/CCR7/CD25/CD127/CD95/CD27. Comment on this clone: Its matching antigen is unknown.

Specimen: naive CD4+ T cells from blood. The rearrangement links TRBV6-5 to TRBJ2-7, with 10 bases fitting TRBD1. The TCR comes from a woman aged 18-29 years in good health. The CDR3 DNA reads TGTGCCAGCAGGTTCGACAGGGGGCAGTCCTACGAGCAGTACTTC. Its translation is CASRFDRGQSYEQYF.